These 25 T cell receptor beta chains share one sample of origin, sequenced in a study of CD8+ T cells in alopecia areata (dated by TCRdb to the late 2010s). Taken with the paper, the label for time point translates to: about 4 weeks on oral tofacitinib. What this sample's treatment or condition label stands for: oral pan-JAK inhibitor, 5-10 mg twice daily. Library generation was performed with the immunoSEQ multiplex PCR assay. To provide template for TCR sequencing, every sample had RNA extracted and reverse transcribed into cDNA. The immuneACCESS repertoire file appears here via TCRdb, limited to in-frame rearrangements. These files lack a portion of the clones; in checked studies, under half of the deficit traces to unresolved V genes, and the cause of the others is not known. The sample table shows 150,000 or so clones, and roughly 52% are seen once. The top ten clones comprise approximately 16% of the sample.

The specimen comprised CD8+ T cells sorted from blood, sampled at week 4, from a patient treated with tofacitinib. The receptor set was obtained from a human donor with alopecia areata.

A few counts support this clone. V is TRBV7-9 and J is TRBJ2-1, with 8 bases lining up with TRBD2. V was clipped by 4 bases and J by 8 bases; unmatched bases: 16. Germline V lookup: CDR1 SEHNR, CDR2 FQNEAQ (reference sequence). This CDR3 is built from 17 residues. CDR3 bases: TGTGCCAGCAGCTCCGATCCGACTAGCGAAGGTATCCATGAGCAGTTCTTC. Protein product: CASSSDPTSEGIHEQFF.

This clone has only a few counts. CDR3 coding DNA: TGCGCCAGCAGCTTCGCAACAGGGTCCAAAAACATTCAGTACTTC. Translating it yields CASSFATGSKNIQYF. This sequence joins TRBV5-1 and TRBJ2-4; D is perhaps TRBD1 (6 bases). This CDR3 region has 15 residues. The germline gives CDR1 SGHRS, CDR2 YFSETQ. Trimming pared 2 bases from V and 2 bases from J, leaving 11 bases between. The entire variable domain, with the rest obtained from reference TRBV5-1 and TRBJ2-4, is as follows: KAGVTQTPRYLIKTRGQQVTLSCSPISGHRSVSWYQQTPGQGLQFLFEYFSETQRNKGNFPGRFSGRQFSNSRSEMNVSTLELGDSALYLCASSFATGSKNIQYFGAGTRLSVL.

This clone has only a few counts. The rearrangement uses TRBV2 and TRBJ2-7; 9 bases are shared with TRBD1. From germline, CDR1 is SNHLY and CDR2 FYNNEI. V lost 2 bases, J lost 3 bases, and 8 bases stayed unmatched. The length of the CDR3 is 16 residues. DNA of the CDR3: TGTGCCAGCAGTGAAAGAAGGGGGACAGGGCGCTACGAGCAGTACTTC. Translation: CASSERRGTGRYEQYF.

The CDR3 spells CSVDSHWENTEAFF. The CDR3 nucleotides read TGCAGCGTCGATAGTCACTGGGAGAACACTGAAGCTTTCTTT. This chain connects TRBV29-1 to TRBJ1-1, with D hard to call. V was pared by 6 bases and J by 1 base, with 15 bases between. The germline CDR1 and CDR2 sequences are SQVTM and ANQGSEA. CDR3 length: 14 amino acids.

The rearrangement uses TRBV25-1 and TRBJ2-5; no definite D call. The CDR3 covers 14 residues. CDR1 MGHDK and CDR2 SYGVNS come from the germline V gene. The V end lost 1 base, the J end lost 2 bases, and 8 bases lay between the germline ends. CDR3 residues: CASSESYLQETQYF. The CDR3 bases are TGTGCCAGCAGTGAATCTTACCTTCAAGAGACCCAGTACTTC.

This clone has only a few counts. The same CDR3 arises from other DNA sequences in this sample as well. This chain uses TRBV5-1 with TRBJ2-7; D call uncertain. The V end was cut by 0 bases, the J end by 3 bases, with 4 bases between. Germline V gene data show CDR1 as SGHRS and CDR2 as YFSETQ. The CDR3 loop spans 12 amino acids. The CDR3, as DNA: TGCGCCAGCAGCTTGGGGGACTACGAGCAGTACTTC. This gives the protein CASSLGDYEQYF.

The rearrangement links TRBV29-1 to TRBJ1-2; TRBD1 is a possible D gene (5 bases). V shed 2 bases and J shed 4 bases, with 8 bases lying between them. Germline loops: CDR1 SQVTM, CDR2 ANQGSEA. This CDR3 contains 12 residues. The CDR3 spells CSVELTVYGYTF. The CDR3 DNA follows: TGCAGCGTTGAATTGACAGTCTATGGCTACACCTTC.

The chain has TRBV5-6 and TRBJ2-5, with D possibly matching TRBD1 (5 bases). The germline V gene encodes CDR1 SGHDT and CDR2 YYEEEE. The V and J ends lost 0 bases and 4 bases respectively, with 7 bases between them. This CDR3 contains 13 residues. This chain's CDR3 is CASSLGQLETQYF. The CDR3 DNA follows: TGTGCCAGCAGCTTGGGACAGTTAGAGACCCAGTACTTC.

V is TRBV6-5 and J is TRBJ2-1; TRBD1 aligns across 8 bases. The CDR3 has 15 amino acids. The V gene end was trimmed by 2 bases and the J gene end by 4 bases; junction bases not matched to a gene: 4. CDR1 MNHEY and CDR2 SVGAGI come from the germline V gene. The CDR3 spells CASSYGGQAYNEQFF. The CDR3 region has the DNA TGTGCCAGCAGTTACGGGGGACAGGCGTACAATGAGCAGTTCTTC.

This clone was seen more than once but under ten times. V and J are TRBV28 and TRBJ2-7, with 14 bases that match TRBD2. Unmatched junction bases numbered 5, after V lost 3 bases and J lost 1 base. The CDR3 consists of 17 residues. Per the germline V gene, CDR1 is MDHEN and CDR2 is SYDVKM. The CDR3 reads CASSFLGTSGGSYEQYF. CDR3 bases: TGTGCCAGCAGTTTTCTTGGGACTAGCGGGGGATCCTACGAGCAGTACTTC. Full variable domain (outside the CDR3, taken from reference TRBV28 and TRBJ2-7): DVKVTQSSRYLVKRTGEKVFLECVQDMDHENMFWYRQDPGLGLRLIYFSYDVKMKEKGDIPEGYSVSREKKERFSLILESASTNQTSMYLCASSFLGTSGGSYEQYFGPGTRLTVT.

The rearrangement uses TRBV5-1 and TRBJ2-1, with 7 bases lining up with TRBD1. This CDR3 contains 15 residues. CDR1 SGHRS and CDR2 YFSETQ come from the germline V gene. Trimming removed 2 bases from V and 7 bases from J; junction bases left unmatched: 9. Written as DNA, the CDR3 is TGCGCCAGCAGCTTAAGACAGGGAACTCGGAATGAGCAGTTCTTC. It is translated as CASSLRQGTRNEQFF.

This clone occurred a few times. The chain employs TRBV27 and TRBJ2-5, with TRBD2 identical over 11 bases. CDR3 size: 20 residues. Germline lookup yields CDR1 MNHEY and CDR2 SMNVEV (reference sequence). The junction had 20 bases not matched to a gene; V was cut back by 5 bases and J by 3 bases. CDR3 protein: CASSPDWAVLAGAVEETQYF. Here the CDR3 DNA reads TGTGCCAGCAGTCCCGATTGGGCCGTACTAGCGGGGGCTGTCGAAGAGACCCAGTACTTC.

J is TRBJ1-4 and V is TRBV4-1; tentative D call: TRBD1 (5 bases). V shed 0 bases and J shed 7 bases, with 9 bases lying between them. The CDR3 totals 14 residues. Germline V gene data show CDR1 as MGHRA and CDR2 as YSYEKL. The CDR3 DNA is TGCGCCAGCAGCCAAGATCGGGGGAGTGAAAAACTGTTTTTT. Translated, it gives CASSQDRGSEKLFF.

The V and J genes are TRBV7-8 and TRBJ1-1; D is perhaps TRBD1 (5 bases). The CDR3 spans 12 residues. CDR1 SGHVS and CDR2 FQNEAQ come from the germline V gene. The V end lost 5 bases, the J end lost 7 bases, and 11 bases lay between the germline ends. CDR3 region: CASSPDSDEAFF. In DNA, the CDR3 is TGTGCCAGCAGCCCTGACAGTGATGAAGCTTTCTTT.

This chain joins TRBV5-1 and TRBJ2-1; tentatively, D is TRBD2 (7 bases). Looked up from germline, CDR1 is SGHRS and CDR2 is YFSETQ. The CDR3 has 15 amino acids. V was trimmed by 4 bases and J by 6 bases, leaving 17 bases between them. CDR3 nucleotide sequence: TGCGCCAGCAGCCTGGCGGGGGCGCAGGGCAATGAGCAGTTCTTC. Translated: CASSLAGAQGNEQFF.

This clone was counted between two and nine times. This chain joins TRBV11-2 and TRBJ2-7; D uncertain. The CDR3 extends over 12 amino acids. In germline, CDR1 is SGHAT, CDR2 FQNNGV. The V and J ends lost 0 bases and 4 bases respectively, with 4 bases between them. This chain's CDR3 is CASSLDLYEQYF. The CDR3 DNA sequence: TGTGCCAGCAGCTTAGATTTGTACGAGCAGTACTTC.

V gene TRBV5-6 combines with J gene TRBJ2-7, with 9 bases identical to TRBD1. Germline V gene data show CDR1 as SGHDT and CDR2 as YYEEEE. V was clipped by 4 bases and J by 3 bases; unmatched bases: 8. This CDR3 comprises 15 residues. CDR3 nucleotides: TGTGCCAGCAGCCTCTTGGGACAGGGAATCTACGAGCAGTACTTC. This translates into CASSLLGQGIYEQYF.

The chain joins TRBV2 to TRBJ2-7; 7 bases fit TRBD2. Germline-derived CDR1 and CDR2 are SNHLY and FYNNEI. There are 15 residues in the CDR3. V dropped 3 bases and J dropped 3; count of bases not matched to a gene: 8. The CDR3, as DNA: TGTGCCAGCAGTGAGAGCGGGGCGCCCCGCTACGAGCAGTACTTC. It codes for CASSESGAPRYEQYF.

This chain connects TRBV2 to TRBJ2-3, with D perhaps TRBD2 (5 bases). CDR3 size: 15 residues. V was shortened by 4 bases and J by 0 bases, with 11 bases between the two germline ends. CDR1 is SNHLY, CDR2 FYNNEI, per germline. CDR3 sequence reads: CASSVESSSTDTQYF. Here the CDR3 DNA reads TGTGCCAGCAGTGTGGAGTCTAGCAGCACAGATACGCAGTATTTT.

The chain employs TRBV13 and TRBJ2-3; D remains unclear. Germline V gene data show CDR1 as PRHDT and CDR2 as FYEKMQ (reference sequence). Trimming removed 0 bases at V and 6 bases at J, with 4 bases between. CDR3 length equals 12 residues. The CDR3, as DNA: TGTGCCAGCAGCTTAGGCCCTGATACGCAGTATTTT. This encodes CASSLGPDTQYF. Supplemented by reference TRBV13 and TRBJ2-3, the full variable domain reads AAGVIQSPRHLIKEKRETATLKCYPIPRHDTVYWYQQGPGQDPQFLISFYEKMQSDKGSIPDRFSAQQFSDYHSELNMSSLELGDSALYFCASSLGPDTQYFGPGTRLTVL.

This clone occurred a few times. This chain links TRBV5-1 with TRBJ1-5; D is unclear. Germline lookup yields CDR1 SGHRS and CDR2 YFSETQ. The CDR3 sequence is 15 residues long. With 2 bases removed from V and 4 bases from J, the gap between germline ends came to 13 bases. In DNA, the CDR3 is TGCGCCAGCAGCTTAGACGCCACCCCGAATCAGCCCCAGCATTTT. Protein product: CASSLDATPNQPQHF. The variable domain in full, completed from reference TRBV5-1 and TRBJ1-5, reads KAGVTQTPRYLIKTRGQQVTLSCSPISGHRSVSWYQQTPGQGLQFLFEYFSETQRNKGNFPGRFSGRQFSNSRSEMNVSTLELGDSALYLCASSLDATPNQPQHFGDGTRLSIL.

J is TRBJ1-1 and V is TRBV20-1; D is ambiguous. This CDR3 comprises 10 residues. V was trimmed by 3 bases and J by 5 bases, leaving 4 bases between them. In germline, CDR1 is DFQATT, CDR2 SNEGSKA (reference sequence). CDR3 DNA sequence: TGCAGTGCTAGCTGGACTGAAGCTTTCTTT. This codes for CSASWTEAFF.

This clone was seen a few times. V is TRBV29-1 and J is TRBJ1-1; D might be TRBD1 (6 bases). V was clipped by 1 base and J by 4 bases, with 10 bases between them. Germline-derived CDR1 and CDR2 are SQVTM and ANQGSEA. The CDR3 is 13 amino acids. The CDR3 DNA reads TGCAGCGTTGAAGGTGGCAGGGGCACTGAAGCTTTCTTT. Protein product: CSVEGGRGTEAFF.

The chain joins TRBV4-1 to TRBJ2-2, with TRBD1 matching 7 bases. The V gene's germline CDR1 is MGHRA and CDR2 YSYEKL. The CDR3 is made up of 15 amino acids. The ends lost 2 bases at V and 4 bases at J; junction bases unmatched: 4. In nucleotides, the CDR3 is TGCGCCAGCAGCCAATTACAGGGGACCACCGGGGAGCTGTTTTTT. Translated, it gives CASSQLQGTTGELFF.

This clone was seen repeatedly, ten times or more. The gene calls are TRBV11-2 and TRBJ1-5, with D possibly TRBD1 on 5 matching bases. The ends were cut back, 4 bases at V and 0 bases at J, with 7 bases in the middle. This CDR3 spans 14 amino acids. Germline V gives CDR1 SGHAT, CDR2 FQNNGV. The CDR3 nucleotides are TGTGCCAGCAGCTACAGGAATAGCAATCAGCCCCAGCATTTT. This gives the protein CASSYRNSNQPQHF.